This TCR beta chain is from a study of blood T cells in healthy people across ages. Study-wide findings and caveats: The study found more naive CD4+ cells and higher diversity in long-lived than aged donors.

Aged roughly 6 to 100, donors were systemically healthy Caucasians from Russia. Turning to this clonotype: Its antigen remains unknown. A junction boundary mismatches the germline segment, possibly from a read error.

Combining a sample-barcoded 5' primer with a J-beta primer mix, a second PCR ran for about 7 to 11 cycles. MiXCR, run by TCRdb on the 5' RACE reads, gives a single entry per CDR3 protein. Of approximately 2,000,000 distinct CDR3 sequences detected, approximately 39% appear once; the ten largest clones hold 20% to 25%. This clonotype originated in a human donor in good health. Material for sequencing was blood.

The CDR3 sequence: CACSLLASSDEQYF. CDR3 DNA sequence: TGTGCTTGCAGCTTACTTGCTAGCTCCGACGAGCAGTACTTC. V and J are TRBV7-7 and TRBJ2-7; a weak D match, TRBD2 (5 bases). Looked up from germline, CDR1 is SSHAT and CDR2 is FNYEAQ (reference sequence). This CDR3 spans 14 amino acids.